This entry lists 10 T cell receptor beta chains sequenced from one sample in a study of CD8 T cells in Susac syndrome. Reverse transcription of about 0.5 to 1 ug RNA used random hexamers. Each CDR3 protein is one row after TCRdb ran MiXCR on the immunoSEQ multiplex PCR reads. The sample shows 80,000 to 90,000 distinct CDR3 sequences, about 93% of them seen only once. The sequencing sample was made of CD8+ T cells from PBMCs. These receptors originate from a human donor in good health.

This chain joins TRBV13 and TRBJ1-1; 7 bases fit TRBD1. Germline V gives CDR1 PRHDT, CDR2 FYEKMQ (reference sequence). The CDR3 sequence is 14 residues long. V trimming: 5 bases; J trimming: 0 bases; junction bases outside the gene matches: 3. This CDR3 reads CASSTGQLNTEAFF. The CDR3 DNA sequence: TGTGCCAGCAGCACGGGACAGCTGAACACTGAAGCTTTCTTT.

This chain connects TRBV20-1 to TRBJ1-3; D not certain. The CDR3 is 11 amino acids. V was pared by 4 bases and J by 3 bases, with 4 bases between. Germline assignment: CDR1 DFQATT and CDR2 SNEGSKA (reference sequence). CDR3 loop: CSANDGNTIYF. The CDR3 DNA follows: TGCAGTGCTAACGATGGAAACACCATATATTTT.

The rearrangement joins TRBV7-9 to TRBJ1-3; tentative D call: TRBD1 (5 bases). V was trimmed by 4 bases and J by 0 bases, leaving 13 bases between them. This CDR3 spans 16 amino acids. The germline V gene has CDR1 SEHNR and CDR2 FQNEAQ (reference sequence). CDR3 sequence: CASSYRQGDSGNTIYF. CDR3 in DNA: TGTGCCAGCAGCTATCGGCAGGGCGACTCTGGAAACACCATATATTTT.

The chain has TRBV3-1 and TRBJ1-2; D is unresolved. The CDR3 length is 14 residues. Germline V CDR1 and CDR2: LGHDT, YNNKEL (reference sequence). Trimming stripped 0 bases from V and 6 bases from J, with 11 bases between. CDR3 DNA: TGTGCCAGCAGCCAAGATTCCCTCTTGCATGGCTACACCTTC. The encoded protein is CASSQDSLLHGYTF. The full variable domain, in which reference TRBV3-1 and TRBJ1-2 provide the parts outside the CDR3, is DTAVSQTPKYLVTQMGNDKSIKCEQNLGHDTMYWYKQDSKKFLKIMFSYNNKELIINETVPNRFSPKSPDKAHLNLHINSLELGDSAVYFCASSQDSLLHGYTFGSGTRLTVV.

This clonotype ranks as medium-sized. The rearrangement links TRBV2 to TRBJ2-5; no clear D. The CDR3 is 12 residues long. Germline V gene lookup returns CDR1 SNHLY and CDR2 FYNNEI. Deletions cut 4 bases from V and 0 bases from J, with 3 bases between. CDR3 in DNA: TGTGCCAGCAGTGGATACCAAGAGACCCAGTACTTC. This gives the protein CASSGYQETQYF.

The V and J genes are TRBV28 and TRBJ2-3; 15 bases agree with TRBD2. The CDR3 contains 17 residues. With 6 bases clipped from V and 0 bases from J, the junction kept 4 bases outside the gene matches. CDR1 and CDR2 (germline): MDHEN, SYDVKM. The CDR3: CASRGLAGGRSTDTQYF. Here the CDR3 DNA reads TGTGCCAGCAGGGGACTAGCGGGGGGCCGAAGCACAGATACGCAGTATTTT.

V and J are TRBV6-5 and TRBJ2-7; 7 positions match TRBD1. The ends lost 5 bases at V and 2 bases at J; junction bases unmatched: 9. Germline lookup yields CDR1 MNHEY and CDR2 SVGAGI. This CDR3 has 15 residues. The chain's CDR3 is CASSKTGTAPYEQYF. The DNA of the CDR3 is TGTGCCAGCAGTAAGACCGGGACAGCTCCCTACGAGCAGTACTTC.

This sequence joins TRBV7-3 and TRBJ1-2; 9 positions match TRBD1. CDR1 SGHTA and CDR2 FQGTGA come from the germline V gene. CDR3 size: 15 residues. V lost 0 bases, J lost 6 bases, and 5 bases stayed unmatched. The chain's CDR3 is CASSLTSGQGNGYTF. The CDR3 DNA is TGTGCCAGCAGCTTAACGTCGGGACAGGGAAATGGCTACACCTTC.

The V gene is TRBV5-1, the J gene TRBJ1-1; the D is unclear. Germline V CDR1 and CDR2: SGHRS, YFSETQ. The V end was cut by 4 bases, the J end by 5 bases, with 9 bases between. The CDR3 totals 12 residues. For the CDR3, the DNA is TGCGCCAGCAGCCCCTGGGGAACTGAAGCTTTCTTT. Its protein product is CASSPWGTEAFF.

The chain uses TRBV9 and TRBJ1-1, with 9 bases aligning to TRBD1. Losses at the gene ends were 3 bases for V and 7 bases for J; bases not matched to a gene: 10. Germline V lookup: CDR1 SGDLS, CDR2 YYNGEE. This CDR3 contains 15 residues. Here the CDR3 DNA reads TGTGCCAGCAGCGGCCGACAGGGGGGCCGGGATGAAGCTTTCTTT. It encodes CASSGRQGGRDEAFF. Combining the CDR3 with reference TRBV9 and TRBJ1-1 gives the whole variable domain DSGVTQTPKHLITATGQRVTLRCSPRSGDLSVYWYQQSLDQGLQFLIQYYNGEERAKGNILERFSAQQFPDLHSELNLSSLELGDSALYFCASSGRQGGRDEAFFGQGTRLTVV.